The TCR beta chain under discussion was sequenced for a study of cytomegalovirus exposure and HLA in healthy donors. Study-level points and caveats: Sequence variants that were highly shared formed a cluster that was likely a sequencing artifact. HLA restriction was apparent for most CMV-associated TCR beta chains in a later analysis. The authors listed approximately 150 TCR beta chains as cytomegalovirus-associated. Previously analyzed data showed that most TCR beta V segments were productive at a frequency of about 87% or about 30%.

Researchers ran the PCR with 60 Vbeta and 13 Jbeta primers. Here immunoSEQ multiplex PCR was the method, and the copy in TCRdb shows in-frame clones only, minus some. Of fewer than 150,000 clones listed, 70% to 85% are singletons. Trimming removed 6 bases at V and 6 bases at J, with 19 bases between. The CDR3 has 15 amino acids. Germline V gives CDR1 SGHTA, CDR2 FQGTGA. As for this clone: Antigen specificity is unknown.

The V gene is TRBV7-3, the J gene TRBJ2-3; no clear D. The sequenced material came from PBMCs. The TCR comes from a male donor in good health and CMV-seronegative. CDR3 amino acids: CASSPDSHIGDTQYF. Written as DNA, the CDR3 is TGTGCCAGCAGTCCAGACTCTCATATCGGGGATACGCAGTATTTT.